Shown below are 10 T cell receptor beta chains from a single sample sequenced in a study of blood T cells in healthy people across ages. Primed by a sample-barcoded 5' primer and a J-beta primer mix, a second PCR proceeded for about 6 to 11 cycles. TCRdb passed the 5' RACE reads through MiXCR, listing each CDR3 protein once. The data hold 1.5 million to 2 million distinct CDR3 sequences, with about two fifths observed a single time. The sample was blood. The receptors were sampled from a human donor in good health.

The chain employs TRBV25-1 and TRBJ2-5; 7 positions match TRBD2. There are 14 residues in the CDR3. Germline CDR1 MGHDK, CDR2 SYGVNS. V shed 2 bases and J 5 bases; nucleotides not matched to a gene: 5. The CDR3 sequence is CASSESLGGETQYF. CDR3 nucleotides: TGTGCCAGCAGTGAAAGCCTCGGGGGGGAGACCCAGTACTTC.

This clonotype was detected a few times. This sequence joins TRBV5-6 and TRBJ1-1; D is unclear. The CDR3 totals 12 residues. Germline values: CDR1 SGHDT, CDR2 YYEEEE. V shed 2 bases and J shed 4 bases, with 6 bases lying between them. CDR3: CASSLVFTEAFF. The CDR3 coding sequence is TGTGCCAGCAGCTTAGTATTCACTGAAGCTTTCTTT. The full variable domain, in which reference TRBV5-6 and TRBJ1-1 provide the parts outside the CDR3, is DAGVTQSPTHLIKTRGQQVTLRCSPKSGHDTVSWYQQALGQGPQFIFQYYEEEERQRGNFPDRFSGHQFPNYSSELNVNALLLGDSALYLCASSLVFTEAFFGQGTRLTVV.

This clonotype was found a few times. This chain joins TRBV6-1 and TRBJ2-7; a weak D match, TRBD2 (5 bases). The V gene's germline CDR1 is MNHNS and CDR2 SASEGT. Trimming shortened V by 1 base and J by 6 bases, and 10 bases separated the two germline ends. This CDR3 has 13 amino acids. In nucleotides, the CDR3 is TGTGCCAGCAGTGAAGGGAGGTGGGGCGAGCAGTACTTC. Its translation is CASSEGRWGEQYF.

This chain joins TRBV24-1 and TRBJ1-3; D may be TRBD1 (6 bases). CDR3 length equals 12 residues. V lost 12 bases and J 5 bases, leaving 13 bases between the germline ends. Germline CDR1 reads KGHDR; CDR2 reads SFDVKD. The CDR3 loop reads CASLDSRNTIYF. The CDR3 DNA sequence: TGTGCCTCTTTGGACAGTCGAAACACCATATATTTT.

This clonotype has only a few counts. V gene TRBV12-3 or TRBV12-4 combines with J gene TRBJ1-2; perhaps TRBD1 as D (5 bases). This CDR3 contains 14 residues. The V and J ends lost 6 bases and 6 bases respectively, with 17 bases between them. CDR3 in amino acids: CASSLAPGIDGYTF. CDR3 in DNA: TGTGCCAGCAGCCTAGCCCCAGGGATTGATGGCTACACCTTC.

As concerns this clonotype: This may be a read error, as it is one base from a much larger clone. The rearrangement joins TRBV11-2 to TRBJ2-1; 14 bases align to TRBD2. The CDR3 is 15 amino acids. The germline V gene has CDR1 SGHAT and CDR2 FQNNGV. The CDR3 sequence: CASSPGLAGVNGQFF. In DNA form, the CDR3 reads TGTGCCAGCAGCCCGGGACTAGCGGGGGTGAATGGGCAGTTCTTC.

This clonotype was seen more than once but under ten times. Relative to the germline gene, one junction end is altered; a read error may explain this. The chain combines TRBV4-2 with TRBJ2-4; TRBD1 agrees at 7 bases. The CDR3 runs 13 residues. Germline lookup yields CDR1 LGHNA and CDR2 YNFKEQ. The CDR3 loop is CASGQDRGHIQYF. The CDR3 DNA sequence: TGTGCCAGCGGCCAAGATAGGGGGCACATTCAGTACTTC.

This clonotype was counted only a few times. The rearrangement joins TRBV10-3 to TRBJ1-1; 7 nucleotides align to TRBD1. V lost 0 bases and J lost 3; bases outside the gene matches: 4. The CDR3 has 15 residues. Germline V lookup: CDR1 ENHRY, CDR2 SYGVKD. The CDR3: CAISESNRGYTEAFF. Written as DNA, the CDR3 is TGTGCCATCAGTGAGTCTAACAGGGGATACACTGAAGCTTTCTTT.

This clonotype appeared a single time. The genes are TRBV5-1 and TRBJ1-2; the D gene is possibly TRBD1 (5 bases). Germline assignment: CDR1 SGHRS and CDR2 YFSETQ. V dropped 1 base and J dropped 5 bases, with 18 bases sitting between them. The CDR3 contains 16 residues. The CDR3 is CASSLNPTEGWYGYTF. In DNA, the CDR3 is TGCGCCAGCAGCTTGAATCCGACAGAGGGTTGGTATGGCTACACCTTC.

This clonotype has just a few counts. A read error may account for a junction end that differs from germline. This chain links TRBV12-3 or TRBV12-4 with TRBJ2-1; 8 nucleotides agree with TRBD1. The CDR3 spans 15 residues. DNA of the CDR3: TGTGCCTGCAGTTCCCGGGACAGGTTCAGCAATGAGCAGTTCTTC. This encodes CACSSRDRFSNEQFF.